The 29 T cell receptor beta chains below come from one sample, sequenced in a study of shared clonotypes between healthy human individuals. Assay used: immunoSEQ multiplex PCR; TCRdb lists only in-frame clones, some missing. The repertoire holds some 1.4 million clones, with roughly 97% as singletons. Material for sequencing was naive CD4+ T cells sorted from blood. Subset given: CD45RA+ positively selected. Receptor source: a man younger than 40 in good health.

The gene calls are TRBV28 and TRBJ1-2; the D gene is possibly TRBD1 (5 bases). This CDR3 has 14 amino acids. From germline, CDR1 is MDHEN and CDR2 SYDVKM. V shed 7 bases and J shed 3 bases, with 15 bases lying between them. In DNA form, the CDR3 reads TGTGCCAGCAAGGGGATGCCCCTTGACTATGGCTACACCTTC. As protein: CASKGMPLDYGYTF.

The chain combines TRBV11-3 with TRBJ2-3; TRBD1 agrees at 7 bases. The CDR3 has 12 amino acids. V was clipped by 4 bases and J by 13 bases; unmatched bases: 8. CDR1 is SGHNT and CDR2 is YENEEA in the germline V gene. CDR3 sequence reads: CASSSGHGQEYF. For the CDR3, the DNA is TGTGCCAGCAGCTCGGGACATGGACAGGAGTATTTT.

This sequence joins TRBV19 and TRBJ2-7; the match to TRBD2 covers 15 bases. V dropped 5 bases and J dropped 4; count of bases not matched to a gene: 9. The CDR3 totals 17 residues. CDR1 is LNHDA, CDR2 SQIVND, per germline (reference sequence). DNA for the CDR3: TGTGCCAGTAGTGGAGAGGGACTAGCGGGGGGAAGTTACGAGCAGTACTTC. This codes for CASSGEGLAGGSYEQYF. The full variable domain, its missing parts supplied by reference TRBV19 and TRBJ2-7, is DGGITQSPKYLFRKEGQNVTLSCEQNLNHDAMYWYRQDPGQGLRLIYYSQIVNDFQKGDIAEGYSVSREKKESFPLTVTSAQKNPTAFYLCASSGEGLAGGSYEQYFGPGTRLTVT.

CDR3 DNA: TGCGCCAGCAGCCTAGAACGACAGGGCTTCTATGGCTACACCTTC. Protein product: CASSLERQGFYGYTF. This chain uses TRBV4-3 with TRBJ1-2, with 7 bases aligning to TRBD1. Germline assignment: CDR1 LGHNA and CDR2 YSLEER. The CDR3 covers 15 residues. J gave up 4 bases and V 4 bases, and 9 bases lay outside the gene matches.

On this clone: Other DNA sequences in this specimen translate into the identical CDR3. The V call is TRBV5-1, the J call TRBJ1-2; the match to TRBD1 covers 9 bases. After removal of 0 bases from V and 8 bases from J, the junction contained 5 bases not matched to a gene. CDR3 length: 14 residues. Germline V gene sequence: CDR1 SGHRS, CDR2 YFSETQ. The CDR3 DNA sequence: TGCGCCAGCAGCTTGGACAGGGGGCAAGGGGGCTACACCTTC. Translation: CASSLDRGQGGYTF.

The CDR3 nucleotides are TGTGCCAGCAGTGGCCTAGCGGGAGTGGCAGATACGCAGTATTTT. It encodes CASSGLAGVADTQYF. V is TRBV6-4 and J is TRBJ2-3; TRBD2 agrees at 10 bases. Germline V CDR1 and CDR2: MRHNA, SNTAGT. This CDR3 comprises 15 residues. V shed 4 bases, J shed 4 bases, and the junction held 5 bases outside the gene matches.

A remark on this clone: The same CDR3 is also encoded by other DNA sequences in this sample. V is TRBV5-1 and J is TRBJ2-2; 9 nucleotides match TRBD2. J was trimmed by 5 bases and V by 2 bases; bases with no gene match: 4. This CDR3 region has 15 residues. Per the germline V gene, CDR1 is SGHRS and CDR2 is YFSETQ. CDR3 region: CASSLAGGGTGELFF. CDR3 sequence (DNA): TGCGCCAGCAGCTTAGCGGGAGGCGGGACCGGGGAGCTGTTTTTT. The full variable domain, in which reference TRBV5-1 and TRBJ2-2 provide the parts outside the CDR3, is KAGVTQTPRYLIKTRGQQVTLSCSPISGHRSVSWYQQTPGQGLQFLFEYFSETQRNKGNFPGRFSGRQFSNSRSEMNVSTLELGDSALYLCASSLAGGGTGELFFGEGSRLTVL.

V gene TRBV5-4 combines with J gene TRBJ2-3; a weak D match, TRBD2 (5 bases). The CDR3 contains 14 residues. V was pared by 4 bases and J by 3 bases, with 12 bases between. The germline V gene has CDR1 SGHNT and CDR2 YYREEE (reference sequence). The chain's CDR3 is CASSSSGKTDTQYF. DNA for the CDR3: TGTGCCAGCAGCAGCTCCGGGAAAACAGATACGCAGTATTTT.

The V and J genes are TRBV9 and TRBJ2-3; perhaps TRBD1 as D (5 bases). Trimming cost V 0 bases and J 6 bases, with 17 bases left between them. The length of the CDR3 is 16 residues. CDR1 and CDR2 (germline): SGDLS, YYNGEE. The CDR3 nucleotides are TGTGCCAGCAGCGTAGCTACTGCCAGGGTCCAGGATACGCAGTATTTT. This codes for CASSVATARVQDTQYF.

The chain uses TRBV11-2 and TRBJ2-1; D ambiguous. Trimming shortened V by 4 bases and J by 0 bases, and 13 bases separated the two germline ends. Per germline, CDR1 SGHAT and CDR2 FQNNGV. The CDR3 is made up of 16 amino acids. The CDR3 reads CASSSREASSYNEQFF. DNA of the CDR3: TGTGCCAGCAGCTCTAGAGAGGCTAGCTCCTACAATGAGCAGTTCTTC.

The DNA of the CDR3 is TGCGCCAGCAGTGCTAACCCAACCAGCTACGAGCAGTACTTC. This gives the protein CASSANPTSYEQYF. V usage is TRBV10-1 and J usage is TRBJ2-7; D not resolved. Trimming cost V 4 bases and J 3 bases, with 13 bases left between them. Looked up from germline, CDR1 is WNHNN and CDR2 is SYGVQD (reference sequence). The CDR3 is 14 residues long.

V is TRBV6-5 and J is TRBJ2-1, with 9 bases matching TRBD1. Germline V gene data show CDR1 as MNHEY and CDR2 as SVGAGI. J lost 9 bases, V lost 7 bases, and 4 bases had no gene match. This CDR3 spans 12 amino acids. CDR3 nucleotides: TGTGCCAGCAAAGGACAGGGGAGTGAGCAGTTCTTC. This sequence encodes CASKGQGSEQFF.

V gene TRBV4-1 combines with J gene TRBJ1-2; possible D gene TRBD1, 5 bases. Looked up from germline, CDR1 is MGHRA and CDR2 is YSYEKL. The CDR3 runs 15 residues. Deletions cut 0 bases from V and 4 bases from J, with 12 bases between. The CDR3, as DNA: TGCGCCAGCAGCCAAGAAGATGTAGGGGTCTATGGCTACACCTTC. Translation gives CASSQEDVGVYGYTF.

The J gene is TRBJ2-1, the V gene TRBV19, with 8 bases lining up with TRBD2. J lost 7 bases, V lost 3 bases, and 5 bases had no gene match. Germline CDR1 and CDR2: LNHDA and SQIVND (reference sequence). The CDR3 is 14 amino acids. CDR3 DNA sequence: TGTGCCAGTAGTATCGCGGGAGGTAGTAATGAGCAGTTCTTC. Its protein is CASSIAGGSNEQFF. Variable domain in full (rest from reference TRBV19 and TRBJ2-1): DGGITQSPKYLFRKEGQNVTLSCEQNLNHDAMYWYRQDPGQGLRLIYYSQIVNDFQKGDIAEGYSVSREKKESFPLTVTSAQKNPTAFYLCASSIAGGSNEQFFGPGTRLTVL.

This chain links TRBV4-1 with TRBJ2-1; D is perhaps TRBD1 or TRBD2 (5 bases each). V was pared by 4 bases and J by 10 bases, with 23 bases between. This CDR3 is 16 amino acids long. CDR1 is MGHRA, CDR2 YSYEKL, per germline. Here the CDR3 reads CASSPLPGPTGREQFF. CDR3 in DNA: TGCGCCAGCAGCCCCCTCCCAGGTCCCACGGGGCGGGAGCAGTTCTTC.

The J gene is TRBJ2-7, the V gene TRBV28, with a tentative D call TRBD2 (6 bases). V lost 6 bases and J lost 9, with 18 bases in between. Germline V gene sequence: CDR1 MDHEN, CDR2 SYDVKM. CDR3 length: 13 residues. This CDR3 is CASSQPRRDSQYF. CDR3 bases: TGTGCCAGCAGCCAACCCAGACGGGACTCGCAGTACTTC.

The chain has TRBV27 and TRBJ2-7; the match to TRBD1 covers 9 bases. Per the germline V gene, CDR1 is MNHEY and CDR2 is SMNVEV (reference sequence). V lost 6 bases to trimming and J lost 9 bases; unmatched junction nucleotides: 18. The CDR3 has 16 amino acids. The CDR3 DNA is TGTGCCAGCAGGCCCGCCGGGACAGGGATATATCTGGTGCAGTACTTC. This codes for CASRPAGTGIYLVQYF.

The chain carries TRBV27 and TRBJ1-2; D is ambiguous. The V gene's germline CDR1 is MNHEY and CDR2 SMNVEV (reference sequence). The CDR3 is 16 residues long. V was clipped by 2 bases and J by 4 bases, with 17 bases between them. CDR3 bases: TGTGCCAGCAGTTTAATAGCCCGTCGGTCTCCCTATGGCTACACCTTC. It is translated as CASSLIARRSPYGYTF.

This clone was counted a single time. V gene TRBV10-1 combines with J gene TRBJ2-7, with TRBD2 matching over 8 bases. Germline loops: CDR1 WNHNN, CDR2 SYGVQD (reference sequence). The ends lost 0 bases at V and 6 bases at J; junction bases unmatched: 10. The CDR3 runs 16 residues. The DNA for the CDR3 is TGCGCCAGCAGTGAGTCGGCATCGGGGGGGCGGCGCGAGCAGTACTTC. Encoded protein: CASSESASGGRREQYF.

The J gene is TRBJ1-1, the V gene TRBV19; TRBD1 matches 8 bases. The germline CDR1 and CDR2 sequences are LNHDA and SQIVND (reference sequence). Losses at the gene ends were 4 bases for V and 3 bases for J; bases not matched to a gene: 7. The CDR3 is made up of 15 amino acids. CDR3 DNA: TGTGCCAGTAGTACGCGGACAGGGACCCACACTGAAGCTTTCTTT. It is translated as CASSTRTGTHTEAFF.

This rearrangement joins TRBV11-2 to TRBJ2-3, with D possibly matching TRBD2 (6 bases). V dropped 5 bases and J dropped 3 bases, with 21 bases sitting between them. CDR3 length equals 17 residues. Germline loops: CDR1 SGHAT, CDR2 FQNNGV. The CDR3 DNA reads TGTGCCAGCAGCCCGAGACTAGTGGTTGGTAGGACAGATACGCAGTATTTT. This sequence encodes CASSPRLVVGRTDTQYF. The variable domain in full, with the rest retrieved from reference TRBV11-2 and TRBJ2-3, is EAGVAQSPRYKIIEKRQSVAFWCNPISGHATLYWYQQILGQGPKLLIQFQNNGVVDDSQLPKDRFSAERLKGVDSTLKIQPAKLEDSAVYLCASSPRLVVGRTDTQYFGPGTRLTVL.

The rearrangement links TRBV5-1 to TRBJ2-7; the match to TRBD1 covers 10 bases. The V and J ends lost 2 bases and 5 bases, in that order; junction bases with no gene match: 7. Germline loops: CDR1 SGHRS, CDR2 YFSETQ. There are 15 residues in the CDR3. The CDR3 region is CASSFIGTGADEQYF. In nucleotides, the CDR3 is TGCGCCAGCAGCTTTATCGGGACAGGGGCCGACGAGCAGTACTTC.

In this sample, this clone turned up once. This chain connects TRBV7-2 to TRBJ2-7; 8 bases are a match to TRBD2. The CDR3 is made up of 13 amino acids. The V and J ends lost 6 bases and 5 bases, in that order; junction bases with no gene match: 6. From germline, CDR1 is SGHTA and CDR2 FQGNSA. The CDR3 reads CASRLAGGNEQYF. For the CDR3, the DNA is TGTGCCAGCAGGCTAGCGGGTGGAAACGAGCAGTACTTC.

The chain links TRBV10-2 to TRBJ2-1, with 8 bases lining up with TRBD2. The germline V gene has CDR1 WSHSY and CDR2 SAAADI. Germline trimming cut 10 bases from V and 0 bases from J; bases unmatched to any gene: 2. The CDR3 runs 13 residues. As DNA, the CDR3 is TGCGCCATCGGGACTAGCTCCTACAATGAGCAGTTCTTC. Residues: CAIGTSSYNEQFF.

The chain employs TRBV27 and TRBJ2-7; D is unclear. The germline V and J ends were trimmed by 0 bases and 0 bases, with 15 bases remaining between them. From germline, CDR1 is MNHEY and CDR2 SMNVEV (reference sequence). The CDR3 is 17 residues long. CDR3: CASSLSSFWATSYEQYF. The CDR3 region has the DNA TGTGCCAGCAGTTTATCGAGCTTTTGGGCCACCTCCTACGAGCAGTACTTC.

The rearrangement links TRBV6-1 to TRBJ2-1, with D maybe TRBD1 (6 bases). CDR3 length: 13 amino acids. CDR1 MNHNS and CDR2 SASEGT come from the germline V gene. V lost 6 bases to trimming and J lost 5 bases, with 11 bases between them. As DNA, the CDR3 is TGTGCCAGCAGGAGGACAGCCAACAATGAGCAGTTCTTC. Protein product: CASRRTANNEQFF.

The chain joins TRBV28 to TRBJ2-5, with 16 positions matching TRBD2. The germline V gene encodes CDR1 MDHEN and CDR2 SYDVKM. With V trimmed by 1 base and J by 5 bases, 10 bases remained unmatched. This CDR3 region has 19 residues. CDR3 residues: CASSLSPGLAGGPSETQYF. CDR3 coding DNA: TGTGCCAGCAGTTTATCACCGGGACTAGCGGGAGGGCCCTCGGAGACCCAGTACTTC.

This chain connects TRBV4-2 to TRBJ1-2; D is perhaps TRBD1 (5 bases). Deletions cut 3 bases from V and 8 bases from J, with 25 bases between. CDR3 length equals 17 residues. CDR1 is LGHNA, CDR2 YNFKEQ, per germline. The CDR3 loop is CASSHVSGGGTEYGYTF. The DNA of the CDR3 is TGTGCCAGCAGCCATGTATCCGGCGGTGGGACGGAGTACGGCTACACCTTC.

This chain links TRBV28 with TRBJ2-5; D unresolved. The CDR3 covers 13 residues. Germline V gene data show CDR1 as MDHEN and CDR2 as SYDVKM. V dropped 3 bases and J dropped 7 bases, with 12 bases sitting between them. The CDR3 here is CASSLVGHGTQYF. For the CDR3, the DNA is TGTGCCAGCAGTTTGGTCGGGCATGGGACCCAGTACTTC.